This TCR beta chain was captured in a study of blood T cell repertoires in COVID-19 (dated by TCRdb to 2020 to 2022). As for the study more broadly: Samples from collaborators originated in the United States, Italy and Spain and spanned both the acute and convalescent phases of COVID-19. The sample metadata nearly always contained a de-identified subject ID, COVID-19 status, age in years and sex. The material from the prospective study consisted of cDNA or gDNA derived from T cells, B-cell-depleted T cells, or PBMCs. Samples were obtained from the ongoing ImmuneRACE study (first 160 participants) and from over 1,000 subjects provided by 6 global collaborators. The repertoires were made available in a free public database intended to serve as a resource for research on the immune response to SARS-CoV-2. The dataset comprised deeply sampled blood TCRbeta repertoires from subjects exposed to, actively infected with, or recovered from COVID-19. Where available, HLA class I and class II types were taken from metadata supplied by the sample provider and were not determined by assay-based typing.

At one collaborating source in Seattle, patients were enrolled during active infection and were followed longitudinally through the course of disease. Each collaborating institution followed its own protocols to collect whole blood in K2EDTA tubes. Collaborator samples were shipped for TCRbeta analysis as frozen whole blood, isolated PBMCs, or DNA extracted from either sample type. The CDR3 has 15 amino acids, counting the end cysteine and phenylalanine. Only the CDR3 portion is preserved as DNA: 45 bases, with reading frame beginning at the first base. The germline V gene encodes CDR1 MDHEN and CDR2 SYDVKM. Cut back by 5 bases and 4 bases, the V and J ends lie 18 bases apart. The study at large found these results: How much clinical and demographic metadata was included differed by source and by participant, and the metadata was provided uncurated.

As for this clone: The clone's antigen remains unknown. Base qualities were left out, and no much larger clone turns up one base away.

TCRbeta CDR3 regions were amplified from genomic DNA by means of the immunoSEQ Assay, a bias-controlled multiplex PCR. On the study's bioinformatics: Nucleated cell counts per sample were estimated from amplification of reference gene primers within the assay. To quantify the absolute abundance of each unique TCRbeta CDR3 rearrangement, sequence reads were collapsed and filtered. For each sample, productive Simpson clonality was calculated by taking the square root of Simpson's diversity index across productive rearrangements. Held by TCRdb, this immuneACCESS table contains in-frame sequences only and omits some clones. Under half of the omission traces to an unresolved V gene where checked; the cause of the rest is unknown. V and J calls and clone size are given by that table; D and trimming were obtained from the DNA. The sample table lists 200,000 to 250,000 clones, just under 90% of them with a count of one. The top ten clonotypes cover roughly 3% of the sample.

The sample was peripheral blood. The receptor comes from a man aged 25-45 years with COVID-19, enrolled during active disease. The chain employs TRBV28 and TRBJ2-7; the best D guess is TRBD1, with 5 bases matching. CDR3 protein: CASSPTSLDTYEQYF. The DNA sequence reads TGTGCCAGCAGTCCTACTTCCTTGGACACTTACGAGCAGTACTTC.